The 19 T cell receptor beta chains presented below share a single source sample, sequenced in a study of blood T cells in healthy people across ages. It was with a sample-barcoded 5' primer and a J-beta primer mix that a second PCR of roughly 7 to 12 cycles was run. TCRdb recomputed calls from the 5' RACE reads with MiXCR, one row per CDR3 protein. The sample records fewer than 1.5 million distinct CDR3 sequences, 35% to 45% being singletons. The source material was blood. The receptors stem from a young woman in good health.

This clonotype occurred many times. This chain connects TRBV2 to TRBJ1-4; no reliable D call. V lost 6 bases and J lost 5, with 4 bases in between. CDR3 length: 11 residues. Per germline, CDR1 SNHLY and CDR2 FYNNEI. The CDR3 is CASRGNEKLFF. CDR3 nucleotides: TGTGCCAGCAGGGGGAATGAAAAACTGTTTTTT.

The sample holds a few counts of this clonotype. The CDR3 region has the DNA TGCAGTGCTATGCCTATCTCCTACAATGAGCAGTTCTTC. It encodes CSAMPISYNEQFF. V is TRBV20-1 and J is TRBJ2-1; D gene unclear. Germline CDR1 DFQATT, CDR2 SNEGSKA (reference sequence). The CDR3 has 13 residues. Trimming took off 4 bases at V and 0 bases at J, with 7 bases between the two ends.

This rearrangement joins TRBV28 to TRBJ1-2, with a weak D call TRBD1 (5 bases). The V end lost 7 bases, the J end lost 1 base, and 19 bases lay between the germline ends. Per germline, CDR1 MDHEN and CDR2 SYDVKM. The CDR3 loop spans 16 amino acids. The CDR3 protein is CASTSGGTEVNYGYTF. The CDR3 nucleotides are TGTGCCAGCACCTCAGGCGGGACGGAAGTTAACTATGGCTACACCTTC.

V gene TRBV29-1 combines with J gene TRBJ1-3, with 8 bases that match TRBD1. The CDR3 runs to 17 residues. CDR1 and CDR2 (germline): SQVTM, ANQGSEA. Trimming at V came to 0 bases and at J to 6 bases, leaving 13 bases not matched to a gene. The CDR3 spells CSVEDHSRRTGKNTIYF. For the CDR3, the DNA is TGCAGCGTTGAAGATCATTCCCGCAGGACAGGGAAAAACACCATATATTTT.

The rearrangement uses TRBV4-1 and TRBJ2-1, with TRBD1 as a possible D gene (6 bases). This CDR3 is built from 16 residues. V was clipped by 1 base and J by 4 bases, with 14 bases between them. Germline assignment: CDR1 MGHRA and CDR2 YSYEKL. The CDR3 coding sequence is TGCGCCAGCAGCCAAGTCCCCCGGACAGATTACAATGAGCAGTTCTTC. Translated, it gives CASSQVPRTDYNEQFF.

This clonotype was seen more than once but under ten times. The chain couples TRBV2 to TRBJ2-3; D is unclear. V dropped 2 bases and J dropped 2 bases, with 14 bases sitting between them. CDR1 and CDR2 (germline): SNHLY, FYNNEI. The CDR3 extends over 16 amino acids. CDR3 nucleotide sequence: TGTGCCAGCAGTGAACCCCCCCGATCCCTCACAGATACGCAGTATTTT. As protein: CASSEPPRSLTDTQYF.

This chain connects TRBV6-2 or TRBV6-3 to TRBJ2-5, with 16 bases lining up with TRBD2. The germline CDR1 and CDR2 sequences are MNHEY and SVGEGT. This CDR3 is built from 18 residues. The J segment lost 4 bases and the V segment lost 0 bases, leaving 5 bases of the junction unmatched. In DNA, the CDR3 is TGTGCCAGCAGTTACTCGCGGGGGACTAGCGGGAGGGCAGAGACCCAGTACTTC. It yields the protein CASSYSRGTSGRAETQYF.

The chain joins TRBV2 to TRBJ1-2; TRBD1 matches at 10 bases. The V segment lost 4 bases and the J segment 4 bases; nucleotides outside the gene matches: 6. The CDR3 runs to 15 residues. Germline V gene data show CDR1 as SNHLY and CDR2 as FYNNEI. The CDR3 sequence: CASSVPGQGSYGYTF. For the CDR3, the DNA is TGTGCCAGCAGTGTCCCGGGACAGGGGTCCTATGGCTACACCTTC.

This sequence joins TRBV20-1 and TRBJ1-3, with D hard to call. Germline CDR1 is DFQATT and CDR2 is SNEGSKA (reference sequence). This CDR3 has 12 residues. V lost 5 bases and J lost 1, with 6 bases in between. In nucleotides, the CDR3 is TGCAGTGCTCGCCCGTCTGGAAACACCATATATTTT. As protein: CSARPSGNTIYF.

The J gene is TRBJ2-1, the V gene TRBV21-1; TRBD2 is the table's D call, not checked against the DNA. TRBV21-1 is a pseudogene. The CDR3 is made up of 15 amino acids. CDR3 bases: TGTGCCAGCAGCAAACAACCTAGCGGGGAAGAGACCCAGTTCTTC. This sequence encodes CASSKQPSGEETQFF.

The chain employs TRBV6-1 and TRBJ1-6; D ambiguous. The germline V gene has CDR1 MNHNS and CDR2 SASEGT. The CDR3 length is 15 residues. V lost 1 base to trimming and J lost 10 bases, with 14 bases between them. CDR3 loop: CASSEERVERSPLHF. CDR3 sequence (DNA): TGTGCCAGCAGTGAAGAAAGGGTGGAGCGGTCACCCCTCCACTTT.

V and J are TRBV7-8 and TRBJ2-3; D gene ambiguous. CDR3 length: 14 residues. The germline V and J ends were trimmed by 5 bases and 6 bases, with 15 bases remaining between them. CDR1 is SGHVS and CDR2 is FQNEAQ in the germline V gene. CDR3 coding DNA: TGTGCCAGCAGCGGCCTTGACCTCCCGGATACGCAGTATTTT. Its translation: CASSGLDLPDTQYF.

The chain carries TRBV20-1 and TRBJ2-1; 8 positions match TRBD1. The CDR3 is 16 residues long. V lost 0 bases to trimming and J lost 7 bases; unmatched junction nucleotides: 11. CDR1 is DFQATT, CDR2 SNEGSKA, per germline (reference sequence). CDR3 nucleotides: TGCAGTGCTAGAGATCGGCCCCAGGGGGCTAGGAATGAGCAGTTCTTC. This gives the protein CSARDRPQGARNEQFF.

The V call is TRBV27, the J call TRBJ2-6; TRBD2 is a possible D gene (5 bases). Trimming removed 6 bases from V and 0 bases from J, with 18 bases in between. CDR3 size: 18 residues. The germline V gene has CDR1 MNHEY and CDR2 SMNVEV (reference sequence). CDR3 region: CASSRGSGPSSGANVLTF. The CDR3 DNA reads TGTGCCAGCAGCCGGGGATCCGGACCGAGCTCTGGGGCCAACGTCCTGACTTTC.

This clonotype was observed once. A clone one base away is much larger, so this may be a read error. This chain uses TRBV21-1 with TRBJ1-2; TRBD1 is taken as the D call from the table, unchecked against the DNA. TRBV21-1 is assigned pseudogene status. The CDR3 loop spans 14 amino acids. The CDR3 DNA reads TGTGCCAGCAGCAACCCGGCAGATAACTATGGCTACACCTTC. Translating gives CASSNPADNYGYTF.

In this sample, this clonotype turned up a few times. The J gene is TRBJ2-4, the V gene TRBV10-3, with 8 positions matching TRBD2. With V trimmed by 0 bases and J by 0 bases, 1 base remained unmatched. The germline V gene encodes CDR1 ENHRY and CDR2 SYGVKD. The CDR3 length is 16 residues. The CDR3 sequence: CAISESLAEAKNIQYF. Written as DNA, the CDR3 is TGTGCCATCAGTGAGTCACTAGCGGAAGCCAAAAACATTCAGTACTTC.

This clonotype was counted between two and nine times. V gene TRBV12-3 or TRBV12-4 combines with J gene TRBJ2-1; D might be TRBD1 (6 bases). The CDR3 is 14 residues long. V was clipped by 6 bases and J by 5 bases, with 14 bases between them. This CDR3 reads CASSPPQGNNEQFF. CDR3 nucleotide sequence: TGTGCCAGCAGCCCGCCCCAGGGGAACAATGAGCAGTTCTTC.

As concerns this clonotype: A much larger clone lies one base from this, so it may be a read error. The chain employs TRBV28 and TRBJ1-5; 9 bases align to TRBD1. Germline loops: CDR1 MDHEN, CDR2 SYDVKM. The CDR3 consists of 14 residues. With 4 bases clipped from V and 7 bases from J, the junction kept 5 bases outside the gene matches. The CDR3 DNA sequence: TGTGCCAGCAGTTCGACAGGGGGAAGACAGCCCCAGCATTTT. Encoded protein: CASSSTGGRQPQHF.

The chain combines TRBV12-3 or TRBV12-4 with TRBJ1-1; D call uncertain. Between the trimmed V and J ends, which lost 3 bases and 1 base, there was a span of 15 bases. The length of the CDR3 is 16 residues. The CDR3 sequence: CASSFFRVRQNTEAFF. The DNA for the CDR3 is TGTGCCAGCAGTTTTTTTAGGGTCCGGCAGAACACTGAAGCTTTCTTT.